This T cell receptor (beta chain) was captured in a study of cytomegalovirus exposure and HLA in healthy donors (dated 2017 in TCRdb). General notes on the study: In an earlier analysis of approximately 640 of the donors, 250 to 350 Gb of sequence data and just under 120 million unique TCR beta sequences from 180 million or so T cells were reported. A handful of DR-DQ haplotypes were handled as single units for association and clustering because linkage in the cohort was strong. In an earlier analysis of 587 of the donors, high-throughput TCR beta sequencing was used to judge whether each TCR beta V gene segment behaved as functional or pseudogenic. Every discovery cohort repertoire had been produced on one sequencing platform. A separate validation cohort of about 110 different subjects was used in addition to the 666-subject first cohort. Of the roughly 400 genotyped donors, roughly 80% fell in the genetic ancestry cluster associated with self-reported Caucasian donors. To predict cytomegalovirus infection status, the study combined high-throughput TCR immunosequencing, statistical association of individual TCRs with disease status, and machine learning. A later analysis re-analyzed previously published TCR beta repertoires from roughly 600 donors and added high-resolution HLA genotyping to study TCR occurrence patterns. The later analysis used no new phenotypic data to find candidate immune exposures, relying instead on TCR beta sequences and their occurrence across donors. In a later genetic analysis, genome-wide SNP genotypes for about 55% of the roughly 700 donors were used, and that subset was treated as a discovery cohort. An early release covering more than 500 HLA-typed donors comprised about 300 gigabases of sequencing data and 85 million to 100 million unique TCR sequences. Using immunosequencing, the study profiled T cell repertoires from 666 subjects and related those repertoires to cytomegalovirus serostatus. Among about 400 genotyped donors of the cohort, an average of approximately 220,000 unique TCR beta nucleotide sequences was sequenced per donor, of which about 18% were non-productive. Alongside the repertoire data, information on donor age, sex, ethnicity and CMV serostatus was compiled. Typing coverage differed by locus: A, B, C, DRB1 and DQB1 were typed in about 629-640 donors, DQA1 in 522, DPA1 in approximately 600, and DPB1 in 472. Class I and class II HLA loci were covered by the typing at four-digit resolution. The study was designed to test whether signatures of past pathogen exposure could be identified by cataloging public T cell receptors. What the authors observed across the whole study: Most TCR sequences were seen in very few donors, while some public TCRs were found in many individuals. Compared with equally common non-associated chains, HLA-associated TCR beta chains in a later analysis were more clonally expanded and had lower generation probabilities. The cohort was sequenced for TCR beta chains only, and without alpha or paired-chain data the features that could be detected were limited. A later analysis reported that several top co-occurrence clusters appeared linked to parvovirus B19, influenza, CMV and Epstein-Barr virus. The only immune exposure information available for the cohort was CMV serostatus. The authors suggested that the approach could potentially be extended to other disease states and immunological phenotypes. When HLA alleles, especially DR and DQ, strongly co-occurred, attributing TCR associations to individual alleles was difficult. A further reported finding was that TCR beta sequences accurately predicted the HLA-A and HLA-B alleles for most subjects in the first cohort. In a later analysis, TCR association rates were found to vary across HLA loci, with the most associated TCRs seen for DRB1 alleles and the fewest for HLA-C alleles. In a later analysis, 16,951 TCR beta sequences were associated with specific HLA alleles at a false discovery rate of 0.05. In vitro tests confirmed that a few of the cytomegalovirus-associated TCR beta chains recognize cytomegalovirus antigens. A group of highly shared sequence variants was considered likely to be a technical artifact of the sequencing pipeline. A later analysis found that most CMV-associated TCR beta chains appeared HLA-restricted, with HLA associations seemingly driven largely by CMV exposure. Sequencing depth was assumed to be roughly uniform across donors in the presence/absence analyses, though that assumption may not hold. Because counts were too low, roughly 16 rarely observed V segments, including chromosome 9 orphons, were left out of the earlier analysis of a few hundred of the donors. Because some donors lacked HLA typing at each locus, the association tests relied only on the typed subset. Cytomegalovirus status was reported to be diagnosed by the classifier with high specificity and sensitivity in both the original and validation cohorts. Linkage disequilibrium might explain the correlated functional status among segregating V segments, but an unknown experimental factor could not be excluded. V-gene and J-gene trimming of TCR beta chains was associated with a missense DCLRE1C variant in a later genetic analysis, and the association was replicated in an independent cohort. Because the 87-base-pair reads could not distinguish some IMGT-functional V segments, including TRBV6-2 and TRBV6-3, those segments were excluded. Compared with the roughly 670-donor mean, donors in an Asian-associated ancestry cluster had fewer N-insertions in productive TCRs, according to a later genetic analysis. An earlier analysis of around 540 of the donors showed that most TCR beta V segments appeared in productive rearrangements either about 87% or about 30% of the time, which broadly matched IMGT annotations. The study listed 150 to 200 TCR beta chains as associated with cytomegalovirus.

In total, over 600 healthy bone marrow donors made up the cohort. At the time of sampling, all cohort members were nominally healthy, though unrecorded immune exposures were likely present. The donor was CMV seronegative and belonged to the group of 320 or so seronegative cohort members. Each donor provided a peripheral blood sample, and peripheral blood mononuclear cells were used for TCR beta sequencing. The Qiagen DNeasy Blood Extraction Kit was used to extract genomic DNA from the blood cell samples. Concerning this clone itself: The antigen it binds to is not known. Base qualities are not at hand, and no much larger clone is one base apart.

Trimming at the junction amounts to 3 bases on V and 7 bases on J, and the germline ends lie 10 bases apart. The CDR3 runs 13 amino acids, cysteine and phenylalanine included. The only DNA kept is the CDR3, 39 bases in frame from the first base. Looking up the germline V gene yields CDR1 KGHSH and CDR2 LQKENI. The library was produced with the immunoSEQ multiplex PCR assay. A mixture of 60 forward primers for TCR Vbeta segments and 13 reverse primers for TCR Jbeta segments was used in the multiplex PCR. The CDR3 region of rearranged TCR beta genes was amplified from genomic DNA by a multiplex PCR assay. The Illumina HiSeq System was used to sequence the amplified TCR beta libraries as 87-base-pair reads. Regarding the original processing steps: A later analysis tallied 75 million to 95 million unique TCR beta chains across the 700 or so repertoires, and some 10 million of those chains were shared by two or more donors. A nearest-neighbor algorithm error-corrected the raw reads and collapsed the reads into unique sequences, merging closely related sequences to remove PCR and sequencing errors. CDR3 sequences were aligned to IMGT reference sequences to assign V, D and J gene segments. For a sequence to be retained, at least a six-nucleotide match to both a V gene segment and a J gene segment was required. Rearrangements were called productive when the CDR3 lacked stop codons and stayed in frame with V and J; all others were non-productive. CDR3 was defined by IMGT convention, running from the second conserved V-encoded cysteine to the conserved J-encoded phenylalanine. In an earlier analysis of more than 550 of the donors, sequences lacking an unambiguous match to a single V gene segment were excluded. An earlier analysis of 450 to 650 of the donors called V segments functional above 56.7% productive rearrangements and segregating when the between-donor standard deviation exceeded 5%. A statistical classification framework was developed to diagnose cytomegalovirus status using the catalog of TCR beta chain sequences. V and J gene assignment, in a later analysis, came from comparing TCR nucleotide sequences with IMGT/GENE-DB human TR gene sequences. A later analysis assigned CDR3 sequences and most-parsimonious VDJ recombination scenarios with the TCRdist pipeline. In a later analysis, every TCR beta chain was defined by the combination of its CDR3 amino acid sequence and its V-gene family, and reads without a unique V-gene family were dropped. In a later analysis, 550 to 650 highly shared, low-generation-probability nucleotide sequences were removed to address suspected cross-contamination and a sequencing artifact. For each public chain, a later analysis derived a clonal expansion index from normalized ranks of inferred template counts within each repertoire. In a later analysis, generation probabilities were computed with a VDJ recombination model fitted to out-of-frame rearrangements, and the resulting probabilities were checked against IGoR. In a later analysis, hypergeometric tests were used to score TCR-TCR, TCR-HLA and TCR-CMV co-occurrence, with a repertoire-size bias correction applied to TCR pairs. A later analysis estimated false discovery rates by permuting HLA or CMV assignments 20 times. A later analysis grouped co-occurring TCRs with DBSCAN, adding TCRdist sequence similarity when clustering within HLA-allele-positive subsets. Repertoires with fewer than 30,000 or more than 120,000 public chains, plus five repertoires with anomalous nucleotide sharing, were excluded from co-occurrence clustering. The source is immuneACCESS, and TCRdb retained only in-frame sequences with V and J called. Part of the clones is not carried over; for the studies checked, unresolved V genes explain less than half of this, and the remainder is unexplained. For V, J and clone size, that table is used; D and trimming come from the DNA. This sample holds more than 90,000 clones; less than 80% were observed only once. 4.1% of the sample lies in the top ten.

The sequencing sample was made of PBMCs. The receptor comes from a man aged 40-49 years in good health and CMV-seronegative. The chain links TRBV18 with TRBJ2-1; the D region possibly corresponds to TRBD1 (6 bases align). Here is the DNA: TGTGCCAGCTCACCCACAGGGAAGAATGAGCAGTTCTTC. Its protein is CASSPTGKNEQFF. Where the CDR3 stops, the reference TRBV18 and TRBJ2-1 genes take over; the full variable domain is NAGVMQNPRHLVRRRGQEARLRCSPMKGHSHVYWYRQLPEEGLKFMVYLQKENIIDESGMPKERFSAEFPKEGPSILRIQQVVRGDSAAYFCASSPTGKNEQFFGPGTRLTVL.